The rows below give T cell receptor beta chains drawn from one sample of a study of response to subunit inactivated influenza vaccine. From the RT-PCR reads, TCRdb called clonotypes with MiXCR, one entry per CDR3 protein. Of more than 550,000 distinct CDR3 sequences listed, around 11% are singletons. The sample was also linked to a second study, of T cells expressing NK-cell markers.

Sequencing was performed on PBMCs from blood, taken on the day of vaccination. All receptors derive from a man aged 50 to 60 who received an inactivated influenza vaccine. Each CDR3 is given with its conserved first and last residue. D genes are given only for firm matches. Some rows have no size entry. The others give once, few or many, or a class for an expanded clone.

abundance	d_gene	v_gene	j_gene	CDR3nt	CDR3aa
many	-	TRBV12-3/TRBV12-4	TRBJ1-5	TGTGCCAGCAGTCCCTGGAGGAGGGTCAGCGATCAGCCCCAGCATTTT	CASSPWRRVSDQPQHF
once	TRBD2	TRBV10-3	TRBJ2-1	TGTGCCATCAGTGAGAGGGCTAGTGGGAGGGGTAATGAGCAGTTCTTC	CAISERASGRGNEQFF
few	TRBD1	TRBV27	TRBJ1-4	TGTGCCAGCAGTTTGGCTGGACAGGGGGTGAAGGAACTGTTTTTT	CASSLAGQGVKELFF
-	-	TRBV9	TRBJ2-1	TGTGCCAGCAGCGTAGCCTGGGACAATGAGCAGTTCTTC	CASSVAWDNEQFF
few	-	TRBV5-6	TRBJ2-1	TGTGCCAGCAGCCTTTGGAGGCGCTCCTACAATGAGCAGTTCTTC	CASSLWRRSYNEQFF
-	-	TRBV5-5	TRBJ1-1	TGTGCCAGCAGCTTGCAACCGAACACTGAAGCTTTCTTT	CASSLQPNTEAFF
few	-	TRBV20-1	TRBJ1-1	TGCAGTGCTCAGTTTGGGAACACTGAAGCTTTCTTT	CSAQFGNTEAFF
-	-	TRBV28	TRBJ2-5	TGTGCCAGCAGAACCACAGGGCAAGAGACCCAGTACTTC	CASRTTGQETQYF
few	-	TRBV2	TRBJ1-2	TGTGCCAGCAGGGGAACAGGGAGTTATGGCTACACCTTC	CASRGTGSYGYTF
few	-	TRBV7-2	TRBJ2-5	TGTGCCAGCAGCTTATTCGGGAATAGGGGTGAGACCCAGTACTTC	CASSLFGNRGETQYF
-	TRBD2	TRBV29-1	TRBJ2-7	TGCAGCGTTGAAGGAGAGAGGGTTCTAGCGGACTACGAGCAGTACTTC	CSVEGERVLADYEQYF
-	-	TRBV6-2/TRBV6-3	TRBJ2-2	TGTGCCAGCAACTACCCTACCGGGGGGAACACCGGGGAGCTGTTTTTT	CASNYPTGGNTGELFF